The source of this T cell receptor (beta chain) is a study of T cells in Graves' hyperthyroidism and ophthalmopathy. Turning to the study itself: Peripheral blood was acquired at first diagnosis, ahead of any therapy whatsoever.

Notes on the study in general: Blood samples included most of the expanded thyroid clonotypes exceeding 0.001.

It was RNA transcripts that yielded the amplified TCR beta CDR3 regions. HTBI primers drove first-round RT-PCR of the TCR CDR3. Each CDR3 protein gets one entry after TCRdb re-called the multiplex PCR reads with MiXCR. The table lists under 350,000 distinct CDR3 sequences, about 18% of them singletons, with around 61% in the top ten. V shed 5 bases and J 6 bases; nucleotides not matched to a gene: 9. Per germline, CDR1 MGHRA and CDR2 YSYEKL. The CDR3 sequence is 15 residues long. Pregnant or lactating patients were excluded, as were those with uncontrolled infection or other autoimmune disease. There are a few counts of this clonotype. Antigen specificity is unknown.

This receptor was taken from a woman aged 55-75 years with Graves' ophthalmopathy. This chain joins TRBV4-1 and TRBJ1-5, with 8 bases that match TRBD1. The sequenced material came from blood. CDR3 loop: CASSSTGVSGQPQHF. CDR3 nucleotides: TGCGCCAGCAGCTCGACAGGGGTGTCGGGTCAGCCCCAGCATTTT.